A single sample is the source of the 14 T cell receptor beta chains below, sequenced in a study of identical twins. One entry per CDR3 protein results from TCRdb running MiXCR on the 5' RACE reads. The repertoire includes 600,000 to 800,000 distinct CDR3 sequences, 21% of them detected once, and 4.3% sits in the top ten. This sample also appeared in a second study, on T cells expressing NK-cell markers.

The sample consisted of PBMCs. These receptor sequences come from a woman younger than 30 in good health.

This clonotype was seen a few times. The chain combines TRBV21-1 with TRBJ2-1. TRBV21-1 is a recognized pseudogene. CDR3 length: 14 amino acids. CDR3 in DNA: TGTGCCAGCAGCTACTCCAACGCTCACAATGAGCAGTTCTTC. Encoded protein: CASSYSNAHNEQFF.

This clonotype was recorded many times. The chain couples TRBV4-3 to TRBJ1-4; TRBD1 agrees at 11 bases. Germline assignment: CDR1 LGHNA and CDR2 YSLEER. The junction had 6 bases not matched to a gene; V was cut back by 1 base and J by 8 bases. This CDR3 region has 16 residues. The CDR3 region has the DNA TGCGCCAGCAGCCAAGGCTTCGGGACAGGGGGAGAAAAACTGTTTTTT. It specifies CASSQGFGTGGEKLFF.

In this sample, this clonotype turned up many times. The CDR3 is CSVQPTGASYGYTF. CDR3 in DNA: TGCAGTGTTCAACCGACAGGGGCCTCCTATGGCTACACCTTC. V is TRBV20-1 and J is TRBJ1-2, with 8 bases aligning to TRBD1. CDR3 length equals 14 residues. V gave up 7 bases and J gave up 4 bases; unmatched junction bases: 11. CDR1 is DFQATT and CDR2 is SNEGSKA in the germline V gene (reference sequence).

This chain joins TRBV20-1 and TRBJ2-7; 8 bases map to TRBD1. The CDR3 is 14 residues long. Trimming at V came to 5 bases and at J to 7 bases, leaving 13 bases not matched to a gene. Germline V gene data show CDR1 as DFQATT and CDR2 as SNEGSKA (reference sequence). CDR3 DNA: TGCAGTGCTGAAGGCTCAGGGGGCCATTATGAGCAGTACTTC. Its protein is CSAEGSGGHYEQYF.

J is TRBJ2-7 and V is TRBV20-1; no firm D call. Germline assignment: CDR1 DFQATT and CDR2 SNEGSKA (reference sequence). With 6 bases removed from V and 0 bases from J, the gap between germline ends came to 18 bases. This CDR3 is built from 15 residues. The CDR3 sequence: CSAPVWGSPSYEQYF. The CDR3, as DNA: TGCAGTGCCCCCGTATGGGGATCACCCTCCTACGAGCAGTACTTC.

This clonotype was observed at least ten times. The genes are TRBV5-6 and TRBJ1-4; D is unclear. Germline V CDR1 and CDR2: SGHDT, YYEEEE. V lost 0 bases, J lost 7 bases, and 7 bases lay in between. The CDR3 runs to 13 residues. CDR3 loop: CASSLGRPEKLFF. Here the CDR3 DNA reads TGTGCCAGCAGCTTGGGGAGGCCTGAAAAACTGTTTTTT.

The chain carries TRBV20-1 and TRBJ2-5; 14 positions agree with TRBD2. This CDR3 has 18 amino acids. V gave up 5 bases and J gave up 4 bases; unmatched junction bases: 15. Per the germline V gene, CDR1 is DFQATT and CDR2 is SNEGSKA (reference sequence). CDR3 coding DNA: TGCAGTGCTCCCGGGACTAGCGGGGGACAGAGGCGGAGAGAGACCCAGTACTTC. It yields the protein CSAPGTSGGQRRRETQYF.

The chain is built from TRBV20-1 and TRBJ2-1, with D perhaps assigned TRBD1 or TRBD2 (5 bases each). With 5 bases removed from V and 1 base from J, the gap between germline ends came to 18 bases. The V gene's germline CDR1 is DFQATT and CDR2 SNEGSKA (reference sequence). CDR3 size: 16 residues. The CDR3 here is CSAWDQLPGSYNEQFF. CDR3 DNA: TGCAGTGCTTGGGACCAGCTACCGGGGTCCTACAATGAGCAGTTCTTC.

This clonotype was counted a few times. The CDR3 spells CASSLGPPLHF. CDR3 in DNA: TGTGCCAGCAGTTTGGGTCCACCCCTCCACTTT. This chain links TRBV12-3 or TRBV12-4 with TRBJ1-6; the D is unclear. Trimming removed 3 bases at V and 11 bases at J, with 5 bases between. The CDR3 consists of 11 residues.

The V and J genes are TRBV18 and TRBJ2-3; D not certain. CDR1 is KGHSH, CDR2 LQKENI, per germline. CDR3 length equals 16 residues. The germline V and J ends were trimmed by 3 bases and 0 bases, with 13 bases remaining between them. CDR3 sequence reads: CASSPFPPTSTDTQYF. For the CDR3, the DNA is TGTGCCAGCTCACCCTTCCCTCCTACTAGCACAGATACGCAGTATTTT.

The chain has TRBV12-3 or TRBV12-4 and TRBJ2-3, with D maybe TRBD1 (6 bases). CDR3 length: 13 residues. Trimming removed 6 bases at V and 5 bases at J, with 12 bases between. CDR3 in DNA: TGTGCCAGCAGGCCCCAGGGGATAGATACGCAGTATTTT. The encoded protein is CASRPQGIDTQYF.

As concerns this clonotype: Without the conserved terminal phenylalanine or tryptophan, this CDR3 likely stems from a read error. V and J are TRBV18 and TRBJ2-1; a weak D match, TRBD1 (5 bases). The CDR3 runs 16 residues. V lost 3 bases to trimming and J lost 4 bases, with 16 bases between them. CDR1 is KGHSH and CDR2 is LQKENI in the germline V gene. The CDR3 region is CASSPFTGTVYNEQFL. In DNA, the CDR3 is TGTGCCAGCTCACCCTTCACAGGCACAGTTTACAATGAGCAGTTCTTA.

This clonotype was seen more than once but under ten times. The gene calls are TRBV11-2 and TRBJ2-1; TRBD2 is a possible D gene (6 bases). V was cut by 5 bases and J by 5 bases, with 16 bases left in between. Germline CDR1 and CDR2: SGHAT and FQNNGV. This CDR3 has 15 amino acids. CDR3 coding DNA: TGTGCCAGCAGCATCGACTTTGCGGGAAACAATGAGCAGTTCTTC. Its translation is CASSIDFAGNNEQFF.

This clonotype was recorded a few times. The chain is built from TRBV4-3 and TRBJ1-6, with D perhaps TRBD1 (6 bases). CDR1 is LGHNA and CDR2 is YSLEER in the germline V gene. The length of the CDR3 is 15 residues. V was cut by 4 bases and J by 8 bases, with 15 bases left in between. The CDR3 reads CASSRGHRDHSPLHF. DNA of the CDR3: TGCGCCAGCAGCCGCGGGCACAGGGATCATTCACCCCTCCACTTT.